This record covers a single TCR beta chain. Its specificity is not known. The junction had 10 bases not matched to a gene; V was cut back by 3 bases and J by 5 bases. The CDR3 spans 16 residues. The germline CDR1 and CDR2 sequences are LNHDA and SQIVND (reference sequence). This record belongs to a study of cytomegalovirus exposure and HLA in healthy donors. The wider study: Early released data had around 89 million unique TCRs, all coming from HLA-typed donors.

Study outcomes and limitations: After further analysis at a later stage, 16,951 TCR beta sequences were associated with HLA alleles at 0.05 false discovery rate. A missense variant in DCLRE1C was later tied to TCR beta V- and J-gene trimming.

It was with 60 Vbeta and 13 Jbeta primers that the PCR ran. Original processing notes: The count from a later analysis was some 80 million unique TCR beta chains, 9 million to 12 million of them shared. Some clones are missing from TCRdb's copy, which holds only in-frame ones; the method was immunoSEQ multiplex PCR. D and trimming were read from the DNA, whereas the V and J calls and clone size are those reported in that table. The data contain 150,000 to 200,000 clones, roughly four fifths of them singletons. The TCR comes from a young woman in good health and CMV-seropositive. The sequencing input was PBMCs. The gene calls are TRBV19 and TRBJ1-2, with 9 bases aligning to TRBD1. CDR3 coding DNA: TGTGCCAGTAGTATCTTCCGGGACAGGGCTTTTTATGGCTACACCTTC. This sequence encodes CASSIFRDRAFYGYTF.